There are many counts of the clone carrying this T cell receptor beta chain. The antigen remains unidentified. V dropped 3 bases and J dropped 5 bases, with 13 bases sitting between them. CDR3 size: 14 residues. Germline loops: CDR1 KGHSH, CDR2 LQKENI. The sample originates from a study of blood T cells in healthy people across ages. It was with a sample-barcoded 5' primer and a J-beta primer mix that a second PCR of roughly 7 to 12 cycles was run. Sequencing of every sample gave 3 million or more CDR3-containing paired-end reads. TCRdb re-called the 5' RACE reads through MiXCR, storing one row per CDR3 protein. The table lists 850,000 to 950,000 distinct CDR3 sequences, more than 25% of them singletons, with roughly a sixth in the top ten. General study findings and limits: The study lacked donor CMV status, which possibly confounded expanded clonotype changes. Both higher diversity and more naive CD4+ cells marked long-lived donors when set against aged donors. As age increased, TCR beta diversity per million T cells fell in a roughly linear fashion.

The clonotype originates from a woman of 80 years or more in good health. This chain joins TRBV18 and TRBJ2-5; D uncertain. The sequencing input was blood. The CDR3 loop reads CASSPGLGAETQYF. The CDR3, as DNA: TGTGCCAGCTCACCGGGTTTAGGTGCGGAGACCCAGTACTTC.